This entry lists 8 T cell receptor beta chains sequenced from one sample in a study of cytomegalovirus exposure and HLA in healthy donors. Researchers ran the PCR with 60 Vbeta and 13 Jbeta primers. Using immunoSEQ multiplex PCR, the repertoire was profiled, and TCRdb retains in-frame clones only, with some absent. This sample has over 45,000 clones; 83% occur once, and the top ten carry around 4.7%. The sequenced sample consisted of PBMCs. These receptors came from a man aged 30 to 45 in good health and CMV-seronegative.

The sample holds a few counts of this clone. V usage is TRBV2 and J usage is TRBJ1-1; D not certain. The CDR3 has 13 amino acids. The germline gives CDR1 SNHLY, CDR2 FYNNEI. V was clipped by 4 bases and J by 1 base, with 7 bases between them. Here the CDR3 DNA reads TGTGCCAGCAGTGGGGAGGGGAACACTGAAGCTTTCTTT. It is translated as CASSGEGNTEAFF.

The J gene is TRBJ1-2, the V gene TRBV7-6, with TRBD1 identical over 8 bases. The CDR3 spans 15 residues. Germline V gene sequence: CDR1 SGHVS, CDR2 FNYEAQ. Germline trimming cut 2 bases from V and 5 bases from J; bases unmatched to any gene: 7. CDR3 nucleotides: TGTGCCAGCAGCTTACCGGACAGGGAGGGGTATGGCTACACCTTC. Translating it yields CASSLPDREGYGYTF.

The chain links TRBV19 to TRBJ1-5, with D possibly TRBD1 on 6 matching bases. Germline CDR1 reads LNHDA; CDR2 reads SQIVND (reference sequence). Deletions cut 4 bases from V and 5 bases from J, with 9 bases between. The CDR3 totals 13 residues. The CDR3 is CASSKTGYQPQHF. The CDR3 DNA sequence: TGTGCCAGTAGTAAGACAGGTTATCAGCCCCAGCATTTT.

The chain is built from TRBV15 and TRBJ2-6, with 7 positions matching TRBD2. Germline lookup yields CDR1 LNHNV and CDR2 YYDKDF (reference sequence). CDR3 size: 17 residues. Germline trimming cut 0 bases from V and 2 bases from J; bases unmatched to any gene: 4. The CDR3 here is CATSRDIAGAGANVLTF. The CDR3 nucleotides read TGTGCCACCAGCAGAGATATCGCGGGGGCTGGGGCCAACGTCCTGACTTTC.

The CDR3 spells CASSHRMTGLNTEAFF. CDR3 nucleotide sequence: TGCGCCAGCAGCCACCGCATGACAGGACTGAACACTGAAGCTTTCTTT. This chain joins TRBV4-1 and TRBJ1-1, with D maybe TRBD1 (6 bases). V was clipped by 3 bases and J by 0 bases, with 14 bases between them. Germline CDR1 is MGHRA and CDR2 is YSYEKL. The CDR3 has 16 residues.

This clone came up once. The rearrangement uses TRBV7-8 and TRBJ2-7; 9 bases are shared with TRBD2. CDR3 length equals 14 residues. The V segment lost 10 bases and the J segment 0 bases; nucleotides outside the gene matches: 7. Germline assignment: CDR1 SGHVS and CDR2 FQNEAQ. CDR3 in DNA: TGTGCCACCCGGGCGACTAGCGGCTCCTACGAGCAGTACTTC. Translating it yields CATRATSGSYEQYF.

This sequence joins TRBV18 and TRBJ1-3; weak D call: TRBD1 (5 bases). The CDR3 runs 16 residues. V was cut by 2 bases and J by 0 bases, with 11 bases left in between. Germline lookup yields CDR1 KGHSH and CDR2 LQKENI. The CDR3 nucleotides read TGTGCCAGCTCACCAACGGGGGTGTTCTCTGGAAACACCATATATTTT. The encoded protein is CASSPTGVFSGNTIYF.

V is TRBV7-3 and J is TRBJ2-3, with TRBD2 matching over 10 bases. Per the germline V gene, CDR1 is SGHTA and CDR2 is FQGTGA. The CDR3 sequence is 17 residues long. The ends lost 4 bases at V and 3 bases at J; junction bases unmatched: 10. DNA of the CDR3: TGTGCCAGCAGCTCCCACCCCCCGGGACTAGCGACAGATACGCAGTATTTT. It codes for CASSSHPPGLATDTQYF.